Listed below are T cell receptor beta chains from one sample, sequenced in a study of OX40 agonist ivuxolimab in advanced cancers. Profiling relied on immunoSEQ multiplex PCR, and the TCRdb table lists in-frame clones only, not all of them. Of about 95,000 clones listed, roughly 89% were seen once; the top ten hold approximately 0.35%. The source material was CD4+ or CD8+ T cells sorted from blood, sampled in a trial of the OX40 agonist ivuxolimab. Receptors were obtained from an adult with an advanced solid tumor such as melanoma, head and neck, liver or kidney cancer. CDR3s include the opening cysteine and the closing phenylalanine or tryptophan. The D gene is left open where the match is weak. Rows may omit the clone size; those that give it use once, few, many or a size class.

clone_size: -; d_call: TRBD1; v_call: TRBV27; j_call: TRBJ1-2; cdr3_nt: TGTGCCAGCACACGCCAGGACAGGGCAGGTGGCTACACCTTC; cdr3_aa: CASTRQDRAGGYTF
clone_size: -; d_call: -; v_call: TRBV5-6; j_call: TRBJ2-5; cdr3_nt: TGTGCCAGCAGCTTGAGCTTGCAGGCCCAAGAGACCCAGTACTTC; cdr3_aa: CASSLSLQAQETQYF
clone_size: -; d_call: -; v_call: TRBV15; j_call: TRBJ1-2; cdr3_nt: TGTGCCACCAGCAGAGCCCCCAGTGGCTACACCTTC; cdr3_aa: CATSRAPSGYTF
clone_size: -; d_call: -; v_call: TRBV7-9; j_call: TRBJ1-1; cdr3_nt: TGTGCCAGCAGCTTACTTGGGAGGGTCACTGAAGCTTTCTTT; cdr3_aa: CASSLLGRVTEAFF
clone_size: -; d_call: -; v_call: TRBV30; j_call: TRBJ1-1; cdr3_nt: TGTGCCTGGGCGGGAGACGTTGAAGCTTTCTTT; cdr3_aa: CAWAGDVEAFF
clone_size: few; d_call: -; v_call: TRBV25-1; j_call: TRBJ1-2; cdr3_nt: TGTGCCAGCAGTGAGGGTACGGCCTATGGCTACACCTTC; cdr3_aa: CASSEGTAYGYTF
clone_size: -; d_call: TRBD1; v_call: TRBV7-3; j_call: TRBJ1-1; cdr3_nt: TGTGCCAGCAGCTTATTGGGGACAGGGAACACTGAAGCTTTCTTT; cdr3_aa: CASSLLGTGNTEAFF
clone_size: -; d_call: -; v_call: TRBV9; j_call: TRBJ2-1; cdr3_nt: TGTGCCAGCAGCGCCGCCCACGGCGGCCAGGGAGCCTACAATGAGCAGTTCTTC; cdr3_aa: CASSAAHGGQGAYNEQFF
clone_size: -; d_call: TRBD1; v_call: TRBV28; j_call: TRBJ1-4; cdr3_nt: TGTGCCAGCAGAACCACAGGGGTGAATGAAAAACTGTTTTTT; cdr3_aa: CASRTTGVNEKLFF
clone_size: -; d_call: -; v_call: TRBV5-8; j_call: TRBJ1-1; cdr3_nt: TGTGCCAGCAGCCTGGTTAGGATGAACACTGAAGCTTTCTTT; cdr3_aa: CASSLVRMNTEAFF
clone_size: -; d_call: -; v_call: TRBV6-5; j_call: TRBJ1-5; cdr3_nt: TGTGCCAGCAGTCCTTCGACAGGCAATCAGCCCCAGCATTTT; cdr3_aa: CASSPSTGNQPQHF
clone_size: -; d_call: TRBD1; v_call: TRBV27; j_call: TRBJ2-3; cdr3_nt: TGTGCCAGCAGTTCAGACAGGGGTAGGAATACGCAGTATTTT; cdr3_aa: CASSSDRGRNTQYF
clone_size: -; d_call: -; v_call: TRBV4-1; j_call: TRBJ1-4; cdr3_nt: TGCGCCAGCTCTGGGGGGACCGGTCGTGGAAAACTGTTTTTT; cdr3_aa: CASSGGTGRGKLFF
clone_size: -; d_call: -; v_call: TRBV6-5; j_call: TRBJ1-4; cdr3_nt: TGTGCCAGCAGTAGGACAGTCGGTGAAAAACTGTTTTTT; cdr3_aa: CASSRTVGEKLFF
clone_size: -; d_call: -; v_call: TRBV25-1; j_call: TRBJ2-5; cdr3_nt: TGTGCCAGCAGTCCACCGGGATTTCGGAAGGGCGAGACCCAGTACTTC; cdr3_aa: CASSPPGFRKGETQYF
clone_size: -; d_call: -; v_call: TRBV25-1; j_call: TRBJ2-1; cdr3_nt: TGTGCCAGCAGTGAAGGGCTGGACAACCCCTCCTACAATGAGCAGTTCTTC; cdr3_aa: CASSEGLDNPSYNEQFF
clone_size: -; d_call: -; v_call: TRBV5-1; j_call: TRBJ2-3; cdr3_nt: TGCGCCAGCAGTAGATTAGCGGACACAGATACGCAGTATTTT; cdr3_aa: CASSRLADTDTQYF
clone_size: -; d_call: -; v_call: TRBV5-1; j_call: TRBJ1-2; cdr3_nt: TGCGCCAGCACCACAACGCAGGGCGCCGGCTATGGCTACACCTTC; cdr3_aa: CASTTTQGAGYGYTF
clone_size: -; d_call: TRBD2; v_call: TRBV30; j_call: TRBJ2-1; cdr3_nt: TGTGCCTGGGCGACTAGCGGGGGATACAATGAGCAGTTCTTC; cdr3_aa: CAWATSGGYNEQFF
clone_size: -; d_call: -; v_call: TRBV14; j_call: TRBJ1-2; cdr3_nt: TGTGCCAGCAGCGAGAATCAGGGGAACTATGGCTACACCTTC; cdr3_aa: CASSENQGNYGYTF
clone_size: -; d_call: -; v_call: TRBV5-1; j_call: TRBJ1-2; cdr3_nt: TGCGCCAGCAGCTTAGACACGAACTATGGCTACACCTTC; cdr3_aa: CASSLDTNYGYTF
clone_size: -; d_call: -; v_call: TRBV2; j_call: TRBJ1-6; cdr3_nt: TGTGCCAGCAGGGCCCGAGGGATTTATAATTCACCCCTCCACTTT; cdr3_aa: CASRARGIYNSPLHF
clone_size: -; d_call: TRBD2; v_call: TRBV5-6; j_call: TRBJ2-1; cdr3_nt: TGTGCCAGCACCCGGGCGGGGGGCTCCTACAATGAGCAGTTCTTC; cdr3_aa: CASTRAGGSYNEQFF
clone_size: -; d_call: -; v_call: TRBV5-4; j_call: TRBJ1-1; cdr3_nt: TGTGCCAGCAGCCCGATTCGCGCAAATATGAACACTGAAGCTTTCTTT; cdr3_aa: CASSPIRANMNTEAFF
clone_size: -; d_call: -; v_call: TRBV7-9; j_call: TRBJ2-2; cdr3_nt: TGTGCCAGCAACCCCCAATCCGGGGAGCTGTTTTTT; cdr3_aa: CASNPQSGELFF
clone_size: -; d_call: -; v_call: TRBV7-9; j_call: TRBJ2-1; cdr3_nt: TGTGCCAGCAGCCGGCAGAGCGGAGTAAATAACAATGAGCAGTTCTTC; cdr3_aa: CASSRQSGVNNNEQFF
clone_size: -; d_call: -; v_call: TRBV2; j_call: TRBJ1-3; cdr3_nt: TGTGCCAGCAGTCCAGGGGTACGCTCTGGAAACACCATATATTTT; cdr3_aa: CASSPGVRSGNTIYF